The present entry profiles one T cell receptor (beta chain) with its context. One end of the junction varies from germline; a read error may be responsible. The germline CDR1 and CDR2 sequences are KGHDR and SFDVKD. This CDR3 contains 19 residues. The sample comes from a study of T cells in Graves' hyperthyroidism and ophthalmopathy. From RNA transcripts, TCR beta CDR3 regions were amplified. First-round RT-PCR targeting the TCR CDR3 was performed with the HTBI primer set. In TCRdb, the multiplex PCR reads were re-called with MiXCR into one record per CDR3 protein. The repertoire holds roughly 290,000 distinct CDR3 sequences, 10% to 15% seen once, with more than 7.5% in the top ten.

The chain employs TRBV24-1 and TRBJ2-5; 12 bases align to TRBD2. The receptor's source is a woman aged 25 to 39 with Graves' hyperthyroidism that later progressed to Graves' ophthalmopathy. Sample: blood. As DNA, the CDR3 is TGTGCCGCCAGTGATTTGCGGCCTCGGACTAGCGGGGAGTGGGAGACCCAGTACTTC. Translated: CAASDLRPRTSGEWETQYF.